The 3 T cell receptor beta chains below all came from one sample that was sequenced in a study of identifying expanded T cells in peripheral blood. Here immunoSEQ multiplex PCR was the method, and the copy in TCRdb shows in-frame clones only, minus some. The sample includes some 81,000 clones, roughly four fifths of them seen just once. The sequencing sample was made of blood. These receptors all come from a person aged 18-69 years in good health.

V usage is TRBV5-1 and J usage is TRBJ1-6, with unresolved D. Germline-derived CDR1 and CDR2 are SGHRS and YFSETQ. Deletions cut 5 bases from V and 0 bases from J, with 9 bases between. The CDR3 loop spans 15 amino acids. The CDR3 sequence: CASSSSSSYNSPLHF. The CDR3 nucleotides are TGCGCCAGCAGTTCCAGTAGCTCCTATAATTCACCCCTCCACTTT.

V gene TRBV10-3 combines with J gene TRBJ1-1; the D gene is possibly TRBD1 (5 bases). The germline gives CDR1 ENHRY, CDR2 SYGVKD. V gave up 10 bases and J gave up 1 base, with 13 bases separating them. This CDR3 comprises 13 residues. For the CDR3, the DNA is TGTGCCAGCGACAGCACGCCGAACACTGAAGCTTTCTTT. As protein: CASDSTPNTEAFF.

The rearrangement uses TRBV5-6 and TRBJ2-1, with a possible D match to TRBD1 (6 bases). The V end lost 6 bases, the J end lost 6 bases, and 7 bases lay between the germline ends. The CDR3 contains 11 residues. Per germline, CDR1 SGHDT and CDR2 YYEEEE. The CDR3 region is CASNRANEQFF. The CDR3 nucleotides are TGTGCCAGCAACAGGGCCAATGAGCAGTTCTTC.